This T cell receptor (beta chain) came from a study of shared clonotypes between healthy human individuals (dated by TCRdb to 2018 to 2020). For context, the study as a whole: The cohort included a few men and a couple of women between 18 and 49 years of age. Blood TCR repertoires of four to six healthy adults were deeply sequenced to estimate repertoire size and the extent of clonotype sharing between individuals. For each donor, CD4 naive and CD4 memory were each run on three plates, CD8 naive on two plates, and CD8 memory on one plate. To increase sequencing depth and limit assay-specific biases, TCR repertoire library preparation and sequencing were carried out by different laboratories using diverse techniques. Between about 0.8 and 8.9 billion PBMCs per donor were obtained by leukapheresis.

CD8 naive samples were obtained by positive selection for CCR7 among CD45RO-negative cells, yielding a CD45RA+CCR7+ population from which TemRA cells were excluded. The donors were healthy, HIV-negative adults with no recently reported acute infections or vaccinations. Only Caucasian adults living in Nashville, Tennessee, USA were represented among the donors. Blood was obtained by leukapheresis, after which PBMCs were separated by Ficoll-Histopaque density gradient centrifugation and cryopreserved in liquid nitrogen vapor phase. Analytical flow cytometry was used to check the purity and quantity of every magnetically sorted T cell population. Genomic DNA was isolated from each sorted fraction and quantified by UV absorbance on a Nanodrop 2000c. This clone showed up just once. Its recognized antigen is unknown. No base qualities exist here, and no much larger clone lies one base off it. There are 16 amino acids in the CDR3, from cysteine to phenylalanine inclusive. The sequence is cut down to CDR3 DNA, 48 bases in frame from base 1. Ends trimmed: V by 5 bases, J by 3 bases; bases unmatched to a gene: 7. The germline V gene (reference sequence) provides CDR1 SEHNR and CDR2 FQNEAQ.

TCR CDR3 regions were amplified from genomic DNA by multiplex PCR using the deep immunoSEQ assay. Extracted genomic DNA from each cell subset was distributed evenly across all wells of several immunoSEQ 96-well plates, and each plate was treated as a replicate. Each replicate PCR for sorted subsets received about 180 ng genomic DNA, equal to about 30,000 T cell genomes. The purified libraries were quantified using a Qubit 3.0 fluorometer, sized with a Bioanalyzer 2100, and then quantified again using the KAPA Library Quantification kit. Each immunoSEQ 96-well plate was sequenced on its own single-read 150-cycle Illumina NextSeq 550 flow cell. The published analysis was carried out like this. Because the immunoSEQ output included only junctional sequences and no quality scores, the filtering could not be the same as the filtering used for full-length reads. To assign V/J genes and CDR3, sequences were annotated against IMGT germline references using PyIR, a Python wrapper for IgBLAST v1.9. Reads with weak V/J assignments (E-value above 1e-6), missing CDR3, stop codons, out-of-frame junctions, or ambiguous translated residues were removed. A V3J clonotype was defined by an identical inferred V gene, J gene, and CDR3 amino acid sequence. To compute the percentage overlap between repertoires, the number of shared unique clonotypes was divided by the size of the smaller repertoire. Richness of each repertoire was evaluated using RTK rarefaction, the Chao1 estimator, and Recon v2.1 estimates of unobserved clonotypes. OLGA was used to compute generation probabilities for all TCRbeta clonotypes that the gDNA method yielded from a few donors. The table was pulled from immuneACCESS by TCRdb, which kept in-frame rearrangements only. Such tables lose some clones; where checked, under half of the loss comes from unresolved V genes, and the rest has no known cause. V, J and clone size reflect that table, while D and trimming were determined from the DNA. Across this sample there are around 1.9 million clones, with 93% seen only once. The leading ten clones occupy around 1.7% of the sample.

The investigation overall reported the following: Based on pairwise subsampling, the degree of clonotype sharing among donors was expected to be affected by sequencing depth. Naive subsets generally had larger estimated clonotype richness than memory subsets did. Incomplete sequencing was indicated by rarefaction of sorted-subset datasets, despite the large sequencing depth. Only blood was sampled, and tissue TCR repertoires likely differ from those in blood. The genetic and exposure-history diversity represented was limited by the small number of donors. Higher generation probabilities were observed for clonotypes shared by all four sorted-subset donors than for non-shared clonotypes. Sharing across a few donors was observed for approximately 5% of naive CD4, 3% to 3.5% of naive CD8, roughly 2.3% of memory CD4, and around 0.4% of memory CD8 clonotypes.

Sample: naive CD8+ T cells from PBMCs. Explained via the paper, the cell subset or site label denotes: CD45RA+CCR7+. This clonotype originated in a man younger than 35 in good health. Some clones in this sample may be carry-over from other donors' samples. The rearranged chain carries TRBV7-9 and TRBJ2-7; the central 13 bases match TRBD2. The CDR3 protein sequence reads: CASSNGLAGEYYEQYF. The DNA sequence is TGTGCCAGCAGCAACGGACTAGCGGGAGAATACTACGAGCAGTACTTC.